The rows below give T cell receptor beta chains drawn from one sample of a study of T cells in Graves' hyperthyroidism and ophthalmopathy. TCRdb itself ran the multiplex PCR reads through MiXCR, one entry per CDR3 protein. This repertoire shows about half a million distinct CDR3 sequences, just under 20% found once; its top ten account for 47%. Sequenced input: blood. The source is a man aged 40-50 years with Graves' ophthalmopathy. The CDR3 runs from the conserved cysteine through the conserved F or W.

j_call v_call cdr3_aa
TRBJ2-5 TRBV4-1 CASSQDPGLAIETQYF
TRBJ2-1 TRBV4-2 CASSQDEGSKFF
TRBJ1-1 TRBV19 CASKGTSSRPEAFF
TRBJ2-3 TRBV6-1 CASRDSDRGRIPDTQYF
TRBJ2-3 TRBV7-9 CASSFSGGTTDTQYF
TRBJ2-5 TRBV28 CASSSDGKTQYF
TRBJ2-2 TRBV7-3 CASSPFENGELFF
TRBJ1-1 TRBV20-1 CSGGGQVPNTEAFF
TRBJ2-5 TRBV10-3 CAISGADETQYF
TRBJ2-1 TRBV9 CASSVEVDGAIYNEQFF
TRBJ2-7 TRBV18 CASSPRGTSYEQYF
TRBJ1-1 TRBV12-3/TRBV12-4 CASSPYGQGENTEAFF
TRBJ2-3 TRBV28 CASSSAGGYPDTQYF
TRBJ1-5 TRBV5-8 CASSHRTGRRMGPQHF
TRBJ2-7 TRBV28 CASSLQFAQYF
TRBJ1-2 TRBV29-1 CSVDPRTGGYGYTF
TRBJ1-6 TRBV7-2 CASSSEGSYNSPLHF
TRBJ1-4 TRBV5-5 CASSSEGIPGEKLFF
TRBJ2-5 TRBV20-1 CSAAGPQETQYF
TRBJ1-5 TRBV3-1 CASSQGGSKPQHF
TRBJ2-1 TRBV28 CTSSTLVVRPGQGSSSYNEQFF
TRBJ2-7 TRBV28 CASSPVGTSGSYNEQYF
TRBJ2-7 TRBV27 CASSPAPPVDRVYEQYF
TRBJ2-1 TRBV29-1 CSGGSTGVNEQFF
TRBJ1-2 TRBV6-2/TRBV6-3 CASGNGGHYGYTF
TRBJ1-2 TRBV28 CASSYNFGGYTF
TRBJ2-3 TRBV6-2/TRBV6-3 CASSYSGSASTDTQYF
TRBJ2-3 TRBV5-4 CASSGKRLAGGQYTDTQYF
TRBJ2-6 TRBV5-1 CASSLAGASASGANVLTF
TRBJ2-7 TRBV12-3/TRBV12-4 CASSLGHEQYF
TRBJ2-2 TRBV11-2 CASSPDRLGGGELFF